A single sample gave rise to the 29 T cell receptor beta chains below, sequenced in a study of cytomegalovirus exposure and HLA in healthy donors. Primers: 60 Vbeta forward and 13 Jbeta reverse. Using immunoSEQ multiplex PCR, the repertoire was profiled, and TCRdb retains in-frame clones only, with some absent. Counted here are about 140,000 clones, 80% to 85% occurring once; the ten biggest clones make up about 8.1%. Sequencing was carried out using PBMCs. The receptors derive from a woman aged 45-59 years in good health and CMV-seropositive.

This clone has a single count. The chain recombines TRBV10-3 with TRBJ2-5; TRBD2 matches at 11 bases. The CDR3 runs 17 residues. V was pared by 5 bases and J by 4 bases, with 12 bases of the junction left unmatched. Germline CDR1 is ENHRY and CDR2 is SYGVKD. The CDR3 loop reads CAISRGGLAEGGETQYF. CDR3 DNA sequence: TGTGCCATCAGTCGAGGGGGACTAGCGGAGGGCGGAGAGACCCAGTACTTC.

The chain is built from TRBV5-1 and TRBJ1-5; 7 bases map to TRBD1. The germline CDR1 and CDR2 sequences are SGHRS and YFSETQ. The junction had 7 bases not matched to a gene; V was cut back by 4 bases and J by 6 bases. The CDR3 spans 14 residues. The CDR3 DNA reads TGCGCCAGCAGCCCGGGACAGTCCGGTCAGCCCCAGCATTTT. The encoded protein is CASSPGQSGQPQHF.

The CDR3 region has the DNA TGTGCCAGTAGCATCAGGGGGCTATCGAATGAGCAGTTCTTC. Protein: CASSIRGLSNEQFF. This chain joins TRBV19 and TRBJ2-1; 8 bases line up with TRBD1. From germline, CDR1 is LNHDA and CDR2 SQIVND (reference sequence). The V segment lost 6 bases and the J segment 7 bases; nucleotides outside the gene matches: 8. This CDR3 has 14 amino acids.

The V and J genes are TRBV5-1 and TRBJ1-1, with a possible D match to TRBD1 (6 bases). Germline V CDR1 and CDR2: SGHRS, YFSETQ. This CDR3 spans 14 amino acids. Trimming left V 0 bases short and J 4 bases short, with 10 bases between. The CDR3 reads CASSLEQGVTEAFF. Written as DNA, the CDR3 is TGCGCCAGCAGCTTGGAACAGGGAGTCACTGAAGCTTTCTTT.

The chain uses TRBV4-3 and TRBJ1-4; D call uncertain. Looked up from germline, CDR1 is LGHNA and CDR2 is YSLEER. This CDR3 is built from 12 residues. Trimming stripped 0 bases from V and 7 bases from J, with 3 bases between. The CDR3 DNA is TGCGCCAGCAGCCAAGACAGTGAAAAACTGTTTTTT. Protein: CASSQDSEKLFF.

The rearrangement uses TRBV9 and TRBJ2-5; tentatively, D is TRBD2 (6 bases). CDR3 length: 15 amino acids. CDR1 is SGDLS and CDR2 is YYNGEE in the germline V gene. V gave up 0 bases and J gave up 5 bases, with 14 bases separating them. CDR3 sequence reads: CASSVGEEGGETQYF. CDR3 coding DNA: TGTGCCAGCAGCGTAGGTGAGGAGGGTGGCGAGACCCAGTACTTC.

The chain uses TRBV4-2 and TRBJ2-5; D might be TRBD1 (6 bases). The V end lost 1 base, the J end lost 0 bases, and 12 bases lay between the germline ends. CDR3 length equals 16 residues. Germline CDR1 reads LGHNA; CDR2 reads YNFKEQ. The CDR3 region has the DNA TGTGCCAGCAGCCAAGTTGCCGGACAGTACCAAGAGACCCAGTACTTC. It codes for CASSQVAGQYQETQYF.

J is TRBJ2-5 and V is TRBV19; 10 positions agree with TRBD2. Germline V gene lookup returns CDR1 LNHDA and CDR2 SQIVND (reference sequence). With V trimmed by 4 bases and J by 5 bases, 13 bases remained unmatched. This CDR3 spans 17 amino acids. Here the CDR3 DNA reads TGTGCCAGTAGTACATCACACTCTAGCGGGAGTTGGGAGACCCAGTACTTC. It translates to CASSTSHSSGSWETQYF.

This chain joins TRBV30 and TRBJ1-5; tentatively, D is TRBD1 (5 bases). This CDR3 spans 13 amino acids. Per the germline V gene, CDR1 is GTSNPN and CDR2 is SVGIG (reference sequence). V was pared by 0 bases and J by 7 bases, with 10 bases between. The CDR3 bases are TGTGCCTGGAGTGTCCAGGGAGGCCAGCCCCAGCATTTT. Amino acids: CAWSVQGGQPQHF.

This clone appeared a single time. The chain is built from TRBV5-1 and TRBJ2-3; D gene unclear. The CDR3 length is 14 residues. V shed 0 bases and J shed 2 bases, with 7 bases lying between them. Germline CDR1 and CDR2: SGHRS and YFSETQ. CDR3 amino acids: CASSLVQTTDTQYF. The DNA for the CDR3 is TGCGCCAGCAGCTTGGTACAAACCACAGATACGCAGTATTTT.

This clone was observed a few times. The rearrangement uses TRBV10-3 and TRBJ1-1; D gene uncertain. The CDR3 length is 12 residues. Germline V CDR1 and CDR2: ENHRY, SYGVKD. The ends were cut back, 7 bases at V and 4 bases at J, with 10 bases in the middle. CDR3 DNA sequence: TGTGCCATCAAGGGAGATACCACTGAAGCTTTCTTT. Amino acids: CAIKGDTTEAFF.

The chain combines TRBV7-3 with TRBJ2-6; D is possibly TRBD2 (6 bases). Trimming removed 2 bases at V and 0 bases at J, with 26 bases between. Germline loops: CDR1 SGHTA, CDR2 FQGTGA. This CDR3 has 22 residues. The CDR3 coding sequence is TGTGCCAGCAGCTTAGGAGGCTTAGAAGGGACTTTGGGAATCTCTGGGGCCAACGTCCTGACTTTC. Its protein product is CASSLGGLEGTLGISGANVLTF.

The chain recombines TRBV7-9 with TRBJ2-2, with TRBD2 identical over 7 bases. Germline CDR1 SEHNR, CDR2 FQNEAQ (reference sequence). The CDR3 is 15 amino acids. With 1 base clipped from V and 5 bases from J, the junction kept 4 bases outside the gene matches. This chain's CDR3 is CASSLVSGRTGELFF. CDR3 nucleotide sequence: TGTGCCAGCAGCTTAGTATCCGGGAGGACCGGGGAGCTGTTTTTT. The variable domain in full, completed from reference TRBV7-9 and TRBJ2-2, reads DTGVSQNPRHKITKRGQNVTFRCDPISEHNRLYWYRQTLGQGPEFLTYFQNEAQLEKSRLLSDRFSAERPKGSFSTLEIQRTEQGDSAMYLCASSLVSGRTGELFFGEGSRLTVL.

The CDR3: CASLGDSGNTIYF. The CDR3 region has the DNA TGTGCCAGCCTAGGTGATTCTGGAAACACCATATATTTT. The genes are TRBV2 and TRBJ1-3, with D unresolved. Germline V CDR1 and CDR2: SNHLY, FYNNEI. This CDR3 comprises 13 residues. The ends were cut back, 8 bases at V and 1 base at J, with 9 bases in the middle. Full variable domain (outside the CDR3, taken from reference TRBV2 and TRBJ1-3): EPEVTQTPSHQVTQMGQEVILRCVPISNHLYFYWYRQILGQKVEFLVSFYNNEISEKSEIFDDQFSVERPDGSNFTLKIRSTKLEDSAMYFCASLGDSGNTIYFGEGSWLTVV.

The chain uses TRBV5-1 and TRBJ1-1; 8 bases match TRBD1. The CDR3 is 16 amino acids. V was pared by 0 bases and J by 5 bases, with 9 bases of the junction left unmatched. The germline V gene encodes CDR1 SGHRS and CDR2 YFSETQ. CDR3 loop: CASSLGAGGRGTEAFF. The CDR3 DNA sequence: TGCGCCAGCAGCTTGGGGGCAGGGGGCCGGGGGACTGAAGCTTTCTTT.

The chain combines TRBV5-1 with TRBJ1-2, with TRBD1 as a possible D gene (5 bases). Trimming took off 4 bases at V and 7 bases at J, with 17 bases between the two ends. The CDR3 is 14 residues long. Per the germline V gene, CDR1 is SGHRS and CDR2 is YFSETQ. Written as DNA, the CDR3 is TGCGCCAGCAGCGCCATGGGACTTCAGAGTGGCTACACCTTC. Residues: CASSAMGLQSGYTF.

The J gene is TRBJ1-2, the V gene TRBV6-1; 7 bases align to TRBD1. This CDR3 has 12 residues. Germline CDR1 MNHNS, CDR2 SASEGT. V shed 7 bases and J 7 bases; nucleotides not matched to a gene: 6. CDR3: CASTYRGTGYTF. CDR3 nucleotide sequence: TGTGCCAGCACTTACAGGGGAACTGGCTACACCTTC.

The rearrangement links TRBV28 to TRBJ1-3, with D tentatively TRBD1 (5 bases). With 5 bases removed from V and 4 bases from J, the gap between germline ends came to 6 bases. There are 12 residues in the CDR3. Germline V gene sequence: CDR1 MDHEN, CDR2 SYDVKM. The CDR3 region has the DNA TGTGCCAGCAGTCGACAGGGAAACACCATATATTTT. Translated: CASSRQGNTIYF.

The J gene is TRBJ2-2, the V gene TRBV9; a possible D gene is TRBD1 (6 bases). Germline V gene sequence: CDR1 SGDLS, CDR2 YYNGEE. This CDR3 spans 16 amino acids. Trimming left V 3 bases short and J 1 base short, with 13 bases between. CDR3 sequence: CASSARTAMNTGELFF. CDR3 nucleotides: TGTGCCAGCAGCGCCAGGACAGCAATGAACACCGGGGAGCTGTTTTTT.

A few counts support this clone. The chain employs TRBV4-1 and TRBJ1-1; tentatively, D is TRBD1 (5 bases). Germline values: CDR1 MGHRA, CDR2 YSYEKL. The CDR3 loop spans 14 amino acids. The V gene lost 4 bases and the J gene lost 11 bases, with 20 bases spanning the gap. The CDR3 protein is CASSPEGLLMGAFF. The CDR3 DNA is TGCGCCAGCAGCCCCGAGGGACTCTTGATGGGGGCTTTCTTT.

The chain recombines TRBV7-8 with TRBJ2-4; 11 nucleotides match TRBD1. The CDR3 has 18 residues. The germline V gene encodes CDR1 SGHVS and CDR2 FQNEAQ. After removal of 5 bases from V and 8 bases from J, the junction contained 17 bases not matched to a gene. The CDR3 DNA sequence: TGTGCCAGCAGCCCCCGTCTGGACAGGGGGCTCATCAAGGACATTCAGTACTTC. Its translation: CASSPRLDRGLIKDIQYF.

J is TRBJ2-7 and V is TRBV11-2, with a possible D match to TRBD2 (6 bases). In germline, CDR1 is SGHAT, CDR2 FQNNGV. CDR3 length equals 15 residues. V was shortened by 5 bases and J by 3 bases, with 17 bases between the two germline ends. CDR3 protein: CASSLGVGGYYEQYF. The CDR3 coding sequence is TGTGCCAGCAGCCTAGGGGTGGGAGGTTACTACGAGCAGTACTTC.

A note on this clone: At one boundary the junction diverges from the germline segment, which might be a read error. The CDR3 DNA is TGTTCCAGCAGCTTAGACAGGGACGGAGATGAGCAGTTCTTC. Its protein product is CSSSLDRDGDEQFF. The V gene is TRBV7-9, the J gene TRBJ2-1, with 7 nucleotides matching TRBD1. Germline V gene lookup returns CDR1 SEHNR and CDR2 FQNEAQ (reference sequence). The CDR3 sequence is 14 residues long. Filled out from reference TRBV7-9 and TRBJ2-1, the complete variable domain reads DTGVSQNPRHKITKRGQNVTFRCDPISEHNRLYWYRQTLGQGPEFLTYFQNEAQLEKSRLLSDRFSAERPKGSFSTLEIQRTEQGDSAMYLCSSSLDRDGDEQFFGPGTRLTVL.

This chain links TRBV18 with TRBJ1-6, with D possibly TRBD1 on 5 matching bases. The germline V and J ends were trimmed by 2 bases and 13 bases, with 18 bases remaining between them. Germline assignment: CDR1 KGHSH and CDR2 LQKENI. The CDR3 sequence is 15 residues long. CDR3: CASSPNSQGSWPLHF. In DNA form, the CDR3 reads TGTGCCAGCTCACCAAATTCGCAGGGAAGTTGGCCCCTCCACTTT.

This clone was detected once. The chain uses TRBV23-1 and TRBJ1-3, with D possibly TRBD1 on 5 matching bases. TRBV23-1 is known as an ORF, though its function is uncertain. The V end was cut by 0 bases, the J end by 0 bases, with 12 bases between. There are 17 residues in the CDR3. The CDR3 DNA is TGCGCCAGCAGTCAATCGTACAGGTGCTCCTCTGGAAACACCATATATTTT. Its translation is CASSQSYRCSSGNTIYF.

This chain connects TRBV5-1 to TRBJ1-6; 9 bases fit TRBD1. CDR3 size: 17 residues. In germline, CDR1 is SGHRS, CDR2 YFSETQ. The V segment lost 2 bases and the J segment 7 bases; nucleotides outside the gene matches: 10. The chain's CDR3 is CASSLVFLTGGNSPLHF. The CDR3 DNA sequence: TGCGCCAGCAGCTTAGTTTTCCTGACAGGGGGGAATTCACCCCTCCACTTT.

The chain recombines TRBV5-6 with TRBJ2-5; D is possibly TRBD2 (6 bases). CDR1 and CDR2 (germline): SGHDT, YYEEEE. This CDR3 comprises 13 residues. V was clipped by 0 bases and J by 11 bases, with 14 bases between them. The CDR3, as DNA: TGTGCCAGCAGCTTGGTTTCGGGGGAGAGTCAGTACTTC. It specifies CASSLVSGESQYF.

This clone was seen just once. The chain has TRBV20-1 and TRBJ1-1; D unclear. The CDR3 has 11 residues. Trimming removed 6 bases at V and 6 bases at J, with 11 bases between. Germline assignment: CDR1 DFQATT and CDR2 SNEGSKA (reference sequence). The CDR3 sequence: CSARRIPEAFF. As DNA, the CDR3 is TGCAGTGCGCGGCGGATCCCTGAAGCTTTCTTT.

The rearrangement uses TRBV7-6 and TRBJ2-1; the match to TRBD1 covers 9 bases. The CDR3 contains 22 residues. After removal of 0 bases from V and 2 bases from J, the junction contained 20 bases not matched to a gene. Germline V gives CDR1 SGHVS, CDR2 FNYEAQ. Written as DNA, the CDR3 is TGTGCCAGCAGCTTAGCGCTAAGTAATGTTCGGGACAGGGAATTCACCTACAATGAGCAGTTCTTC. Translated: CASSLALSNVRDREFTYNEQFF.